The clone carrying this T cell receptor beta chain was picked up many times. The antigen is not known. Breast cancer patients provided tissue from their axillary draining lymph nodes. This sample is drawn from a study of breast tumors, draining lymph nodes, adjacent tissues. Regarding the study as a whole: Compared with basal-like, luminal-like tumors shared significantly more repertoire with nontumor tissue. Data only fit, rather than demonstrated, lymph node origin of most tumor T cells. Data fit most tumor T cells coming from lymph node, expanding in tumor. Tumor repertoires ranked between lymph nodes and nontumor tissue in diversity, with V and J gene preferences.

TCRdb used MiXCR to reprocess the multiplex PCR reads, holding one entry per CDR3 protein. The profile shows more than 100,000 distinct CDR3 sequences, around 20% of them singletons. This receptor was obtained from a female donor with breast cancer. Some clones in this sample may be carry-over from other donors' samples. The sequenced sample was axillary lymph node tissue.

The CDR3 DNA reads TGCAGTGCTAGAGGACGGGGGCTGGGGGCCACAGATACGCAGTATTTT. This gives the protein CSARGRGLGATDTQYF. V usage is TRBV20-1 and J usage is TRBJ2-3; D may match TRBD1 or TRBD2 (6 bases each). Germline-derived CDR1 and CDR2 are DFQATT and SNEGSKA (reference sequence). CDR3 length: 16 residues. With 1 base removed from V and 2 bases from J, the gap between germline ends came to 16 bases.